Following are 18 T cell receptor beta chains from one sample sequenced in a study of regulatory T cells in long-lasting Graves disease. Time point noted: persistent/refractory GD, antithyroid drugs over 5 years with positive TRAb. TCR sequences were obtained from RNA taken from PBMCs. Combining iRepertoire HTBI primers with Arm-PCR of CDR3 regions, the authors built TCR beta libraries. TCRdb itself ran the multiplex PCR reads through MiXCR, one entry per CDR3 protein. The sample includes 400,000 to 450,000 distinct CDR3 sequences, about a quarter of them seen just once. The input for sequencing was peripheral blood mononuclear cells (PBMCs), taken when the disease was refractory, from a patient treated with antithyroid drugs. The receptors derive from a female donor with Graves disease.

The CDR3 here is CSARSPRPTDTQYF. The CDR3 nucleotides are TGCAGTGCTAGGAGTCCCCGCCCCACAGATACGCAGTATTTT. The rearrangement joins TRBV20-1 to TRBJ2-3; the D is unclear. Trimming shortened V by 3 bases and J by 2 bases, and 12 bases separated the two germline ends. CDR3 length: 14 amino acids. CDR1 is DFQATT, CDR2 SNEGSKA, per germline (reference sequence).

This clonotype was seen many times. The chain recombines TRBV12-3 or TRBV12-4 with TRBJ2-7; the D gene could be TRBD1 or TRBD2 (5 bases each). The CDR3 totals 14 residues. V shed 1 base and J shed 3 bases, with 10 bases lying between them. In DNA form, the CDR3 reads TGTGCCAGCAGTTTAGTTGAGGGGAGCTACGAGCAGTACTTC. Translation gives CASSLVEGSYEQYF.

This clonotype showed up many times. The gene calls are TRBV5-1 and TRBJ1-2; a possible D gene is TRBD1 (6 bases). Germline values: CDR1 SGHRS, CDR2 YFSETQ. The CDR3 has 14 amino acids. Trimming left V 2 bases short and J 5 bases short, with 13 bases between. The CDR3 region has the DNA TGCGCCAGCAGCTTAGCGGCAGGGACATATGGCTACACCTTC. Protein: CASSLAAGTYGYTF.

The chain uses TRBV29-1 and TRBJ2-4; D gene ambiguous. V was clipped by 7 bases and J by 7 bases, with 17 bases between them. The CDR3 runs 13 residues. Germline values: CDR1 SQVTM, CDR2 ANQGSEA. As DNA, the CDR3 is TGCAGCGCGGATTCCAAGGCCGGGAACATTCAGTACTTC. Protein sequence: CSADSKAGNIQYF.

This clonotype was picked up many times. The rearrangement links TRBV20-1 to TRBJ1-1, with D possibly matching TRBD1 (6 bases). CDR1 and CDR2 from the germline V gene are DFQATT and SNEGSKA (reference sequence). V was trimmed by 3 bases and J by 5 bases, leaving 16 bases between them. The CDR3 loop spans 14 amino acids. The CDR3 sequence: CSASFQGRWTEAFF. The DNA for the CDR3 is TGCAGTGCTAGTTTTCAGGGGCGGTGGACTGAAGCTTTCTTT.

This clonotype appeared a few times. The gene calls are TRBV12-3 or TRBV12-4 and TRBJ1-5; D remains unclear. Trimming cost V 3 bases and J 11 bases, with 14 bases left between them. CDR3 length: 13 amino acids. The CDR3 sequence is CASSFEALGAQHF. In nucleotides, the CDR3 is TGTGCCAGCAGTTTTGAGGCGCTCGGGGCCCAGCATTTT.

V usage is TRBV6-5 and J usage is TRBJ2-7; D gene ambiguous. The CDR3 runs to 13 residues. Germline values: CDR1 MNHEY, CDR2 SVGAGI. V was clipped by 2 bases and J by 6 bases, with 11 bases between them. CDR3 nucleotides: TGTGCCAGCAGTTACGGCCCAAGCACCGAGCAGTACTTC. This sequence encodes CASSYGPSTEQYF.

This clonotype was counted between two and nine times. The chain uses TRBV7-2 and TRBJ1-4; tentative D call: TRBD1 (6 bases). The CDR3 covers 15 residues. The ends were cut back, 4 bases at V and 1 base at J, with 10 bases in the middle. The germline CDR1 and CDR2 sequences are SGHTA and FQGNSA. The CDR3 DNA follows: TGTGCCAGCAGCTGGAGGGGGGGAACTAATGAAAAACTGTTTTTT. Translated: CASSWRGGTNEKLFF.

V and J are TRBV6-2 or TRBV6-3 and TRBJ2-1; 9 bases match TRBD2. The CDR3 spans 16 residues. V was pared by 6 bases and J by 8 bases, with 14 bases of the junction left unmatched. The V gene's germline CDR1 is MNHEY and CDR2 SVGEGT. The CDR3 DNA reads TGTGCCAGCAGCCTAGAGGTAGCGGGAGTCCCAGATGAGCAGTTCTTC. Translating gives CASSLEVAGVPDEQFF.

This clonotype came up many times. The chain recombines TRBV2 with TRBJ2-7, with 7 bases identical to TRBD2. Per germline, CDR1 SNHLY and CDR2 FYNNEI. V lost 3 bases and J lost 2; bases outside the gene matches: 4. CDR3 size: 14 residues. In DNA form, the CDR3 reads TGTGCCAGCAGTGACTCCGGGACTACCTACGAGCAGTACTTC. It codes for CASSDSGTTYEQYF.

This clonotype appeared a few times. V gene TRBV28 combines with J gene TRBJ1-6; 7 bases match TRBD1. Germline V gives CDR1 MDHEN, CDR2 SYDVKM. V gave up 9 bases and J gave up 0 bases; unmatched junction bases: 5. CDR3 length: 15 amino acids. In DNA, the CDR3 is TGTGCCAGTCTGGGACAGAGCTCCTATAATTCACCCCTCCACTTT. Translating it yields CASLGQSSYNSPLHF.

The V call is TRBV18, the J call TRBJ1-1; D may be TRBD1 (5 bases). There are 14 residues in the CDR3. CDR1 KGHSH and CDR2 LQKENI come from the germline V gene. V gave up 3 bases and J gave up 5 bases, with 13 bases separating them. CDR3 sequence (DNA): TGTGCCAGCTCACCCTCGGAGGGGAAGACTGAAGCTTTCTTT. It encodes CASSPSEGKTEAFF.

Written as DNA, the CDR3 is TGTGCCAGCAGTGATAGCGGGAGAATCGATGAGCAGTTCTTC. Its translation is CASSDSGRIDEQFF. The chain joins TRBV2 to TRBJ2-1; 9 bases are a match to TRBD2. Germline loops: CDR1 SNHLY, CDR2 FYNNEI. Germline trimming cut 3 bases from V and 8 bases from J; bases unmatched to any gene: 5. CDR3 length equals 14 residues.

This clonotype was observed at least ten times. The chain joins TRBV6-5 to TRBJ2-7, with a possible D match to TRBD2 (6 bases). This CDR3 spans 14 amino acids. The germline V gene has CDR1 MNHEY and CDR2 SVGAGI. V was shortened by 2 bases and J by 2 bases, with 10 bases between the two germline ends. As DNA, the CDR3 is TGTGCCAGCAGTTACCCGCCGGGGGCCTACGAGCAGTACTTC. Translated, it gives CASSYPPGAYEQYF.

This chain connects TRBV6-1 to TRBJ1-1; TRBD1 might be the D (6 bases). Germline lookup yields CDR1 MNHNS and CDR2 SASEGT. The ends were cut back, 6 bases at V and 4 bases at J, with 12 bases in the middle. This CDR3 is 13 amino acids long. As DNA, the CDR3 is TGTGCCAGCAGAAACAGGGAGGCCACTGAAGCTTTCTTT. Translating gives CASRNREATEAFF.

This clonotype has at least ten counts. The genes are TRBV10-2 and TRBJ1-6; D gene unclear. CDR3 length equals 13 residues. Germline-derived CDR1 and CDR2 are WSHSY and SAAADI. V dropped 6 bases and J dropped 5 bases, with 8 bases sitting between them. CDR3 DNA: TGCGCCAGCAGGGATTCGGATAATTCACCCCTCCACTTT. This codes for CASRDSDNSPLHF.

The CDR3 region is CASSQDPGLNTEAFF. CDR3 DNA sequence: TGTGCCAGCAGCCAAGATCCGGGCCTGAACACTGAAGCTTTCTTT. V usage is TRBV3-1 and J usage is TRBJ1-1; D is undetermined. Per the germline V gene, CDR1 is LGHDT and CDR2 is YNNKEL (reference sequence). V was cut by 0 bases and J by 0 bases, with 8 bases left in between. The CDR3 is 15 residues long.

The genes are TRBV6-1 and TRBJ2-7; TRBD1 aligns across 9 bases. After removal of 6 bases from V and 6 bases from J, the junction contained 9 bases not matched to a gene. Germline-derived CDR1 and CDR2 are MNHNS and SASEGT. There are 14 residues in the CDR3. The CDR3 is CASRGGTGFSEQYF. The CDR3 bases are TGTGCCAGCAGAGGGGGGACAGGGTTCTCCGAGCAGTACTTC.